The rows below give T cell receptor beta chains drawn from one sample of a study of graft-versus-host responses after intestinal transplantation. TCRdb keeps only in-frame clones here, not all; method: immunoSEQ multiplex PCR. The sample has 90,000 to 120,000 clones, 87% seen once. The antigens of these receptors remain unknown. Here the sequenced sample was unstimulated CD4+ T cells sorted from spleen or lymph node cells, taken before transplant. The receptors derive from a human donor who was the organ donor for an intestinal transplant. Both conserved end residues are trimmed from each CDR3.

ASSRQEGRTNEKLF,TRBV18,14
ASSRTGTSGEQY,TRBV5-1,12
ASSPSRETQY,TRBV5-1,10
ASSRRAGSMNTEAF,TRBV5-4,14
ASGLGQTIDTQY,TRBV12-5,12
ASSLGLVDPNEQF,TRBV4-1,13
ASSDSSDTQY,TRBV7-9,10
ASSRAGYANQPQH,TRBV19,13
AISQGGEAF,TRBV10-3,9
ATSNSDGVDEKLF,TRBV15,13
ASSYQGSPTDTQY,TRBV6-5,13
ASSDTGTSGNNEQF,TRBV9,14
ASSPQENGQNVS,TRBV18,12
ASSYRGAQETQY,TRBV7-9,12
ATSRGRESTGELF,TRBV15,13
ASSYQETQY,TRBV18,9
SGQGVNTEAF,TRBV29-1,10
ASSLSWASTDTQY,TRBV27,13
ASSQANHGYT,TRBV4-2,10
ASSEGVNTEAF,TRBV18,11
ASSLDRDRENEKLF,TRBV11-2,14
ASSLAGRERF,TRBV5-6,10
ASSLSVRGRLQETQY,TRBV5-1,15
ASSPMTALSYEQY,TRBV27,13
ASSESGGGTQPQH,TRBV6-1,13
AISSGRAYEQY,TRBV10-3,11
AWSTGGAGANVLT,TRBV30,13
ASSSSPGSSYEQY,TRBV5-5,13
ASSKRPSSSGANVLT,TRBV19,15
AWRRGLRGYT,TRBV30,10
SALRQGTSGRARSYNEQF,TRBV29-1,18
AGRGSVNTEAF,TRBV6-5,11
ASSETTGGLKHTIY,TRBV18,14
ASSVRGRGEKLF,TRBV2,12
ASSLYTTNEQF,TRBV9,11
ASSKRRGPPRWEQY,TRBV21-1,14
ASHEGRGDTQY,TRBV19,11
ASSPSGGRNTEAF,TRBV7-2,13
ASSVEPGEDTGELF,TRBV9,14
ASSCDRCFDEKLF,TRBV5-7,13
ASSRDRSDTQY,TRBV2,11
ASSSRGTPPYKQY,TRBV7-2,13
ASSRLGGTGGEKLF,TRBV5-1,14
ASSPHTGLAGVNIQY,TRBV7-8,15
ASSFRTGGYEQY,TRBV5-1,12
ASSLQYQETQY,TRBV7-2,11
ASSLGLALQGGLEIDSYEQY,TRBV5-1,20
SVAPRYGDTQY,TRBV29-1,11